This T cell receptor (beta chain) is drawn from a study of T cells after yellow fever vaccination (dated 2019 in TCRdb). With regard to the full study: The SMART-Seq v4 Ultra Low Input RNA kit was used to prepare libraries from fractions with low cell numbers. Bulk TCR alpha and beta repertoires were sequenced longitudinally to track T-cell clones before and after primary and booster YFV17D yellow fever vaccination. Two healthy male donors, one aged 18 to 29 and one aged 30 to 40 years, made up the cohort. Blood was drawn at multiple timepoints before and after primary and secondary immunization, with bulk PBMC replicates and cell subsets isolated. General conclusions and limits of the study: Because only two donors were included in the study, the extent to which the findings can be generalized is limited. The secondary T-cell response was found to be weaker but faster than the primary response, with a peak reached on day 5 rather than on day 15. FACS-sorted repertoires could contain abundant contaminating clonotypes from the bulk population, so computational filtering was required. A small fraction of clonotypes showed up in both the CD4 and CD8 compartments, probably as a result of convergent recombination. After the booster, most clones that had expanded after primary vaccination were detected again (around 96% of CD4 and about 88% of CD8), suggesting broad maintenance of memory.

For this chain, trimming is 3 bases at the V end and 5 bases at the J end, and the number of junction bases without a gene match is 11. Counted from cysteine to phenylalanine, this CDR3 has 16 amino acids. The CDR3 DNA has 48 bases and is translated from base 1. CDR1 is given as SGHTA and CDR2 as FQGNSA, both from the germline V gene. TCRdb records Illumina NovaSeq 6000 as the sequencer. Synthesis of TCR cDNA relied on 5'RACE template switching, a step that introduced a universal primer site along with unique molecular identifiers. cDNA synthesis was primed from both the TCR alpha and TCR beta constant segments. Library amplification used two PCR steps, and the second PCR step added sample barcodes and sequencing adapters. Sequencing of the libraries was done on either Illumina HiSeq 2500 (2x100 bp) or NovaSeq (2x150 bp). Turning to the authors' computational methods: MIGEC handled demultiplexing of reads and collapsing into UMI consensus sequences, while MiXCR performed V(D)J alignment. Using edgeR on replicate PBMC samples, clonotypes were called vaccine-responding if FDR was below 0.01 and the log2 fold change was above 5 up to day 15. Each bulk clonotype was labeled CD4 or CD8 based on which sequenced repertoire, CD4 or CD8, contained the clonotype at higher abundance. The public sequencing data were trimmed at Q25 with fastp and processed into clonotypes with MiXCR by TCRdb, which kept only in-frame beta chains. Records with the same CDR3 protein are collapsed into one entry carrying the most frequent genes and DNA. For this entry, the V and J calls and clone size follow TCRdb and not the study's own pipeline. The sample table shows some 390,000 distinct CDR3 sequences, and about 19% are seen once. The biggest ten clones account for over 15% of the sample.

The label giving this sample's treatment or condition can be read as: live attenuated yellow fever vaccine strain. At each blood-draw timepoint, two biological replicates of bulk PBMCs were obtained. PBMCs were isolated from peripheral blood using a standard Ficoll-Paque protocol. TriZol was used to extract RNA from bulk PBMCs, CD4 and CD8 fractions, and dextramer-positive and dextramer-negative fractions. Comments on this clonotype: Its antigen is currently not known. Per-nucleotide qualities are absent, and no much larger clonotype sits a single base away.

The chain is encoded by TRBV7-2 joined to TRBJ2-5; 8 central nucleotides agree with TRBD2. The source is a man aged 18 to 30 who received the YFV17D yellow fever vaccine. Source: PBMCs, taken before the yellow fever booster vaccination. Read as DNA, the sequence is TGTGCCAGCAGCTTCCCCCCGGGGGGGCGGGATGAGACCCAGTACTTC. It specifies CASSFPPGGRDETQYF.